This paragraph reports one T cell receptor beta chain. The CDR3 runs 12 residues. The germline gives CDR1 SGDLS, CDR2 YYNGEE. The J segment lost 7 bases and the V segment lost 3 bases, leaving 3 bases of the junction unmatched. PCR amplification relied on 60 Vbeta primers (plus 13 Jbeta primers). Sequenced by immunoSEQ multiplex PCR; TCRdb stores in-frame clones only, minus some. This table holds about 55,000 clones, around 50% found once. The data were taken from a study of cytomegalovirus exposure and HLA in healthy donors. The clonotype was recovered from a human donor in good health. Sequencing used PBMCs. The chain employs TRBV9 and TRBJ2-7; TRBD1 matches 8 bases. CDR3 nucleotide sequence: TGTGCCAGCAGCGGGACAGGGCGGGAGCAGTACTTC. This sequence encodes CASSGTGREQYF.